The next 18 T cell receptor beta chains were all read from a single sample in a study of blood T cell repertoires in COVID-19. Measured with immunoSEQ multiplex PCR; TCRdb has only the in-frame clones, and not every one. The repertoire has fewer than 25,000 clones, about 89% of them found once; the top ten carry 3.5% to 5%. The specimen was peripheral blood. The receptors originated from a human donor in a cohort sampled during active COVID-19.

This chain uses TRBV16 with TRBJ2-1; tentative D call: TRBD2 (7 bases). The CDR3 length is 15 residues. From germline, CDR1 is KGHSY and CDR2 FQNENV. V was cut by 1 base and J by 6 bases, with 13 bases left in between. The CDR3 nucleotides are TGTGCCAGCAGCCAATTACAGGGAGGGGGCAATGAGCAGTTCTTC. Protein: CASSQLQGGGNEQFF.

The chain carries TRBV5-8 and TRBJ1-6, with no clear D. In germline, CDR1 is SGHTS, CDR2 YDEGEE. Trimming stripped 6 bases from V and 9 bases from J, with 16 bases between. CDR3 length: 14 amino acids. This CDR3 reads CASNLIGVGSPLHF. In DNA, the CDR3 is TGTGCCAGCAATCTAATAGGAGTCGGTTCACCCCTCCACTTT.

The chain employs TRBV5-1 and TRBJ2-3; TRBD2 aligns across 14 bases. The CDR3 is made up of 18 amino acids. CDR1 and CDR2 (germline): SGHRS, YFSETQ. V gave up 4 bases and J gave up 2 bases; unmatched junction bases: 9. CDR3 protein: CASSPGLAGGLNTDTQYF. CDR3 DNA: TGCGCCAGCAGCCCCGGACTAGCGGGGGGACTAAACACAGATACGCAGTATTTT.

The V and J genes are TRBV28 and TRBJ2-3, with D perhaps matching TRBD1 (5 bases). V was clipped by 2 bases and J by 2 bases, with 14 bases between them. This CDR3 is 16 amino acids long. CDR1 is MDHEN and CDR2 is SYDVKM in the germline V gene. CDR3 loop: CASSLKPSGHTDTQYF. The CDR3 DNA reads TGTGCCAGCAGTTTAAAACCCTCAGGGCACACAGATACGCAGTATTTT.

For the CDR3, the DNA is TGTGCCAGCAGTCTCGAACAGCCTTATGGCTACACCTTC. This codes for CASSLEQPYGYTF. The chain joins TRBV7-8 to TRBJ1-2, with unresolved D. Germline lookup yields CDR1 SGHVS and CDR2 FQNEAQ. This CDR3 is 13 amino acids long. V lost 6 bases, J lost 5 bases, and 13 bases lay in between. The whole variable domain, remainder taken from reference TRBV7-8 and TRBJ1-2, is GAGVSQSPRYKVAKRGQDVALRCDPISGHVSLFWYQQALGQGPEFLTYFQNEAQLDKSGLPSDRFFAERPEGSVSTLKIQRTQQEDSAVYLCASSLEQPYGYTFGSGTRLTVV.

This sequence joins TRBV6-6 and TRBJ1-6; TRBD1 matches 8 bases. This CDR3 spans 14 amino acids. V shed 2 bases and J 7 bases; nucleotides not matched to a gene: 1. Germline V gives CDR1 MNHNY, CDR2 SVGAGI (reference sequence). CDR3 amino acids: CASSYDRGNSPLHF. The CDR3 DNA follows: TGTGCCAGCAGTTACGACAGGGGCAATTCACCCCTCCACTTT.

This chain joins TRBV5-1 and TRBJ2-3; D unclear. The CDR3 is 15 amino acids. CDR1 and CDR2 (germline): SGHRS, YFSETQ. Deletions cut 1 base from V and 0 bases from J, with 9 bases between. The CDR3 spells CASSLTGSSTDTQYF. CDR3 coding DNA: TGCGCCAGCAGCTTGACGGGTTCTAGCACAGATACGCAGTATTTT.

The gene calls are TRBV10-2 and TRBJ2-7, with a weak D call TRBD2 (7 bases). The V end lost 3 bases, the J end lost 0 bases, and 21 bases lay between the germline ends. In germline, CDR1 is WSHSY, CDR2 SAAADI. The CDR3 runs 18 residues. For the CDR3, the DNA is TGCGCCAGCAGTGATCGCCCCAGGGGCGGGGGCCACTCCTACGAGCAGTACTTC. As protein: CASSDRPRGGGHSYEQYF.

J is TRBJ1-2 and V is TRBV15, with a weak D call TRBD1 (5 bases). The CDR3 is 13 residues long. Per the germline V gene, CDR1 is LNHNV and CDR2 is YYDKDF (reference sequence). V lost 5 bases, J lost 4 bases, and 11 bases lay in between. CDR3 residues: CATSLDTVYGYTF. The CDR3 DNA reads as TGTGCCACCAGCCTGGACACCGTCTATGGCTACACCTTC.

The chain is built from TRBV19 and TRBJ1-2; D gene ambiguous. V shed 4 bases and J shed 3 bases, with 12 bases lying between them. Germline V CDR1 and CDR2: LNHDA, SQIVND (reference sequence). The length of the CDR3 is 14 residues. The CDR3 DNA reads TGTGCCAGTAGTAAGATCGGGGTGGACTATGGCTACACCTTC. It yields the protein CASSKIGVDYGYTF.

This clone was detected once. The CDR3 reads CASSPGRPPGNTIYF. DNA of the CDR3: TGTGCCAGCAGCCCCGGACGCCCGCCGGGGAACACCATATATTTT. The chain links TRBV7-2 to TRBJ1-3, with D unresolved. V shed 5 bases and J shed 7 bases, with 18 bases lying between them. The V gene's germline CDR1 is SGHTA and CDR2 FQGNSA. This CDR3 region has 15 residues.

This sequence joins TRBV6-5 and TRBJ1-6; D is undetermined. The CDR3 totals 15 residues. Trimming took 6 bases from V and 0 from J, leaving 9 bases between them. The germline CDR1 and CDR2 sequences are MNHEY and SVGAGI. The CDR3 region is CASSDRSSYNSPLHF. The CDR3 DNA follows: TGTGCCAGCAGCGACCGGAGCTCCTATAATTCACCCCTCCACTTT.

The chain recombines TRBV19 with TRBJ1-1, with D possibly being TRBD1 (5 bases). In germline, CDR1 is LNHDA, CDR2 SQIVND (reference sequence). There are 13 residues in the CDR3. V dropped 3 bases and J dropped 5 bases, with 10 bases sitting between them. The CDR3 protein is CASSMGGRTEAFF. CDR3 DNA: TGTGCCAGTAGTATGGGGGGTAGGACTGAAGCTTTCTTT.

The chain couples TRBV7-2 to TRBJ2-1; 7 bases map to TRBD2. With V trimmed by 6 bases and J by 7 bases, 9 bases remained unmatched. Per germline, CDR1 SGHTA and CDR2 FQGNSA. The CDR3 length is 14 residues. CDR3 nucleotide sequence: TGTGCCAGCAGAACGGGACTACCTGGGAATGAGCAGTTCTTC. This codes for CASRTGLPGNEQFF. The variable domain in full, with the rest retrieved from reference TRBV7-2 and TRBJ2-1, is GAGVSQSPSNKVTEKGKDVELRCDPISGHTALYWYRQSLGQGLEFLIYFQGNSAPDKSGLPSDRFSAERTGGSVSTLTIQRTQQEDSAVYLCASRTGLPGNEQFFGPGTRLTVL.

The rearrangement links TRBV7-2 to TRBJ2-3, with D maybe TRBD2 (6 bases). CDR1 and CDR2 (germline): SGHTA, FQGNSA. The CDR3 totals 11 residues. V shed 6 bases and J shed 6 bases, with 7 bases lying between them. For the CDR3, the DNA is TGTGCCAGCAGACGGGGGGATACGCAGTATTTT. This sequence encodes CASRRGDTQYF.

V usage is TRBV4-3 and J usage is TRBJ1-2; D gene uncertain. The V gene's germline CDR1 is LGHNA and CDR2 YSLEER. Trimming cost V 0 bases and J 7 bases, with 15 bases left between them. The CDR3 loop spans 15 amino acids. The CDR3: CASSQDIALIRGYTF. As DNA, the CDR3 is TGCGCCAGCAGCCAAGATATCGCGTTAATACGTGGCTACACCTTC.

J is TRBJ1-2 and V is TRBV9, with a possible D match to TRBD1 (5 bases). The CDR3 sequence is 14 residues long. Trimming took 0 bases from V and 2 from J, leaving 8 bases between them. CDR1 and CDR2 from the germline V gene are SGDLS and YYNGEE. The chain's CDR3 is CASSVEAGNYGYTF. CDR3 sequence (DNA): TGTGCCAGCAGCGTAGAGGCAGGGAACTATGGCTACACCTTC. Together with reference TRBV9 and TRBJ1-2, the CDR3 gives the full variable domain: DSGVTQTPKHLITATGQRVTLRCSPRSGDLSVYWYQQSLDQGLQFLIQYYNGEERAKGNILERFSAQQFPDLHSELNLSSLELGDSALYFCASSVEAGNYGYTFGSGTRLTVV.

This clone was seen just once. This rearrangement joins TRBV6-1 to TRBJ2-3; 7 bases map to TRBD2. The CDR3 totals 13 residues. After removal of 0 bases from V and 8 bases from J, the junction contained 2 bases not matched to a gene. Germline V gene sequence: CDR1 MNHNS, CDR2 SASEGT. The CDR3 DNA reads TGTGCCAGCAGTGAAGCAGGGGAGGGTACGCAGTATTTT. Protein: CASSEAGEGTQYF.